The clone carrying this T cell receptor beta chain was seen more than once but under ten times. The antigen remains unidentified. The source of the sample is a study of shared clonotypes between healthy human individuals. Study overall: CD4 naive cells filled three plates per donor, CD4 memory three, CD8 naive two and CD8 memory one. Points from the study as a whole: A few donors held 5% to 5.5% of naive CD4 clonotypes in common. For sorted subsets, rarefaction showed incomplete sequencing despite large depth. The expectation was that sequencing depth would affect clonotype sharing among donors.

Germline loops: CDR1 MNHEY, CDR2 SMNVEV (reference sequence). The CDR3 contains 17 residues. Sequenced by immunoSEQ multiplex PCR; TCRdb stores in-frame clones only, minus some. The sample lists about 690,000 clones; 90% were seen once. The V gene is TRBV27, the J gene TRBJ2-5; 11 bases map to TRBD2. The end of the DNA fits TRBJ2-7 better, so the J call may be wrong. The sequencing sample was made of memory CD8+ T cells from PBMCs. Subset meaning: CD45RO+ cells pooled with CCR7-negative TemRA cells. This clonotype was sampled from a man between 18 and 35 years old in good health. Some clones in this sample may be carry-over from other donors' samples. The CDR3 DNA reads as TGTGCCAGCAGTTTATTGTCGACTAGCGGGGTTACCTACGAGCAGTACTTC. Translating gives CASSLLSTSGVTYEQYF.